Many counts were recorded for the clone carrying this T cell receptor beta chain. Its antigen is as yet unknown. The data were taken from a study of CD8 T cells in ankylosing spondylitis. Trimming pared 1 base from V and 6 bases from J, leaving 9 bases between. Germline V gene sequence: CDR1 GTSNPN, CDR2 SVGIG (reference sequence). The CDR3 loop spans 12 amino acids. Study-level results: Reported data indicate significant enrichment of disease-linked clones within matched ankylosing spondylitis synovial fluid.

Construction of TCR beta libraries was performed using quantitative 5'-RACE with molecular barcodes. TCRdb re-called the 5' RACE reads through MiXCR, storing one row per CDR3 protein. The top ten hold 2.2% of the sample, which has about 69,000 distinct CDR3 sequences, about 5% seen once. Sequenced input: blood, either unsorted or a sorted T cell fraction (not recorded which). The receptor was derived from a male donor with ankylosing spondylitis or in good health (not recorded which). V and J are TRBV30 and TRBJ1-1, with a tentative D call TRBD1 (5 bases). This chain's CDR3 is CAWSGGGPEAFF. In DNA form, the CDR3 reads TGTGCCTGGAGTGGGGGGGGACCTGAAGCTTTCTTT. Looking up the rest from reference TRBV30 and TRBJ1-1 gives the full variable domain: SQTIHQWPATLVQPVGSPLSLECTVEGTSNPNLYWYRQAAGRGLQLLFYSVGIGQISSEVPQNLSASRPQDRQFILSSKKLLLSDSGFYLCAWSGGGPEAFFGQGTRLTVV.